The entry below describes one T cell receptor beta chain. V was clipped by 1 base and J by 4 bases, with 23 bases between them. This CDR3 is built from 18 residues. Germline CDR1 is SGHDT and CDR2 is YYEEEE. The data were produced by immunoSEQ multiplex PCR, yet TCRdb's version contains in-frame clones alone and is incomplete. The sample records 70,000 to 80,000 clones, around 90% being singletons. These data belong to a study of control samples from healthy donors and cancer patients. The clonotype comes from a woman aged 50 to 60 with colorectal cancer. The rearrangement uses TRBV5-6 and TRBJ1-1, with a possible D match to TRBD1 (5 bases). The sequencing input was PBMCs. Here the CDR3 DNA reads TGTGCCAGCAGCTTGAAGAGCAGGGAGGTAGAAGAAGGCACTGAAGCTTTCTTT. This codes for CASSLKSREVEEGTEAFF. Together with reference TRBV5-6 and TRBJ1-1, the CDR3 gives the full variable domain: DAGVTQSPTHLIKTRGQQVTLRCSPKSGHDTVSWYQQALGQGPQFIFQYYEEEERQRGNFPDRFSGHQFPNYSSELNVNALLLGDSALYLCASSLKSREVEEGTEAFFGQGTRLTVV.